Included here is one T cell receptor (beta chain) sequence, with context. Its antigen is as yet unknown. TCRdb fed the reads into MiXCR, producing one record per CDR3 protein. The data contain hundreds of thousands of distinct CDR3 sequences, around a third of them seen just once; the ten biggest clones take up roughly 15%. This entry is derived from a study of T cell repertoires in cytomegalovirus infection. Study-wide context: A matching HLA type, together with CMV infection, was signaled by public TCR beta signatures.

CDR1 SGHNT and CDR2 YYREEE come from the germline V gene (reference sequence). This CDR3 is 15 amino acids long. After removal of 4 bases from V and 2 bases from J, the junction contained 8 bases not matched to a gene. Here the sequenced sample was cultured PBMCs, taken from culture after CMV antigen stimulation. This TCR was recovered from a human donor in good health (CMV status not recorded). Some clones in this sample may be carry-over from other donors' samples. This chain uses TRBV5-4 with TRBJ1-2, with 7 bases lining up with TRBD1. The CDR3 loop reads CASSPSPTGNYGYTF. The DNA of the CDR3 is TGTGCCAGCAGCCCATCTCCGACAGGGAACTATGGCTACACCTTC. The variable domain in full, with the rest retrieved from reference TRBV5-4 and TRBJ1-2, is ETGVTQSPTHLIKTRGQQVTLRCSSQSGHNTVSWYQQALGQGPQFIFQYYREEENGRGNFPPRFSGLQFPNYSSELNVNALELDDSALYLCASSPSPTGNYGYTFGSGTRLTVV.